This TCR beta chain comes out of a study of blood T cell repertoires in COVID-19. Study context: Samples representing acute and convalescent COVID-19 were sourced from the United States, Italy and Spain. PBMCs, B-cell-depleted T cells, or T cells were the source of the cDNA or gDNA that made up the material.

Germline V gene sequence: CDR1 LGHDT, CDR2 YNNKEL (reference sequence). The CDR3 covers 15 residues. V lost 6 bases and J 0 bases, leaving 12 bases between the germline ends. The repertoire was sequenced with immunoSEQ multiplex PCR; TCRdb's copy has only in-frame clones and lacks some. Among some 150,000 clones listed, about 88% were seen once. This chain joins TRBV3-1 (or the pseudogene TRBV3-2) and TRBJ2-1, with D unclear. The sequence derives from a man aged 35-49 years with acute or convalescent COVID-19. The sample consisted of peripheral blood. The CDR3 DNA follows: TGTGCCAGCAGGCAAACTAAGAGCTCCTACAATGAGCAGTTCTTC. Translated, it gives CASRQTKSSYNEQFF.